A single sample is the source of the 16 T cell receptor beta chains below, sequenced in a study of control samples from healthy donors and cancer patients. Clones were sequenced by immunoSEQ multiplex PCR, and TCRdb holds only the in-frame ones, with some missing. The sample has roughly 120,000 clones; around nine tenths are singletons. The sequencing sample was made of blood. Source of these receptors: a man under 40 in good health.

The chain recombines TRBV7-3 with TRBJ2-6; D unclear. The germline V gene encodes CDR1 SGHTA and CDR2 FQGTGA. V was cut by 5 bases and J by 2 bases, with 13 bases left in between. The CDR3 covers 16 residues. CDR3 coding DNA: TGTGCCAGCAGCCTCGACGGAGCAGCTGGGGCCAACGTCCTGACTTTC. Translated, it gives CASSLDGAAGANVLTF.

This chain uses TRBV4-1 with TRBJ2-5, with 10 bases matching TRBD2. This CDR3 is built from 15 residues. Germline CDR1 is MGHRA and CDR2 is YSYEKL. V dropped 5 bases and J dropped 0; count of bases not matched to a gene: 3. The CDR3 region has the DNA TGCGCCAGCAGCTTAGCGGGGGGAAACCAAGAGACCCAGTACTTC. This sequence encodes CASSLAGGNQETQYF.

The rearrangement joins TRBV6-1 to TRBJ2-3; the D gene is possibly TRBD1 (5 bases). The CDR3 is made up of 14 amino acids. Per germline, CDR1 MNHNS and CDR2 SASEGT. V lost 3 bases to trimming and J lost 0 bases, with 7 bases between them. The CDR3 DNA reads TGTGCCAGCAGTGAGCAGGGTAGCACAGATACGCAGTATTTT. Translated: CASSEQGSTDTQYF.

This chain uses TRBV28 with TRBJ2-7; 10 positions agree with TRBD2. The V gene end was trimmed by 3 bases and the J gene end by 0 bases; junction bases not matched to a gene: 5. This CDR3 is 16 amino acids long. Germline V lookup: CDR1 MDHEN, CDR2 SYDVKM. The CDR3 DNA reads TGTGCCAGCAGTTTCTCACTAGCGGGGCTCTCCTACGAGCAGTACTTC. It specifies CASSFSLAGLSYEQYF.

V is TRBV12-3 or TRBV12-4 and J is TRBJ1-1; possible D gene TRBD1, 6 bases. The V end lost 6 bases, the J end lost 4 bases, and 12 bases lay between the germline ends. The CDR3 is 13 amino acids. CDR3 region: CASSSGAGTEAFF. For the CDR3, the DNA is TGTGCCAGCAGCTCAGGGGCAGGCACTGAAGCTTTCTTT.

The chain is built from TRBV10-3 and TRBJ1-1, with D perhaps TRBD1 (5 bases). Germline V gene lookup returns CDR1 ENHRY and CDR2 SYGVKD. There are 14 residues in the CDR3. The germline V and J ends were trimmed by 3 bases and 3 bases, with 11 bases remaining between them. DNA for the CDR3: TGTGCCATCAGTGATCTCGGGGCCGACACTGAAGCTTTCTTT. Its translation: CAISDLGADTEAFF.

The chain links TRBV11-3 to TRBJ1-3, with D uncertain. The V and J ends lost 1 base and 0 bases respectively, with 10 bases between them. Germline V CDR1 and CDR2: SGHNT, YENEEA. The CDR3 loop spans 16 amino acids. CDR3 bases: TGTGCCAGCAGCTTAGCGCGGGGATTCTCTGGAAACACCATATATTTT. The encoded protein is CASSLARGFSGNTIYF.

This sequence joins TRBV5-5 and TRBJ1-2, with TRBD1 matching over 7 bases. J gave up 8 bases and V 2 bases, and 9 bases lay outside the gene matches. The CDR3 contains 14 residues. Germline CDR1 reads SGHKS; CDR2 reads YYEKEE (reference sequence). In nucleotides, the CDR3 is TGTGCCAGCAGCTTCGGACAGGCCCGGGGCGGCTACACCTTC. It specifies CASSFGQARGGYTF.

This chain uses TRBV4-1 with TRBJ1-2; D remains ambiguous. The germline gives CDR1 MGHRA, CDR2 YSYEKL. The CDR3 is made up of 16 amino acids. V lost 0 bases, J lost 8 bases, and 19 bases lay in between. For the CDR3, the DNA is TGCGCCAGCAGCCAAGAGGACTTTTCGCGGTATGGAGGCTACACCTTC. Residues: CASSQEDFSRYGGYTF.

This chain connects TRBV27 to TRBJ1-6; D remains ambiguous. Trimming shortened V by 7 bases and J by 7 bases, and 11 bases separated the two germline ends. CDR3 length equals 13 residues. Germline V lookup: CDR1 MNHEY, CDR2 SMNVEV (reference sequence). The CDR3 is CASKAGVNSPLHF. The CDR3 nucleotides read TGTGCCAGCAAGGCAGGAGTCAATTCACCCCTCCACTTT.

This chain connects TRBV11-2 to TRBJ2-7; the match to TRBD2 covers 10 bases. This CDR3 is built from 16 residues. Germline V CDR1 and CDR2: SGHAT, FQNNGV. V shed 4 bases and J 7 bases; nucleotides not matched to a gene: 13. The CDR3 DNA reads TGTGCCAGCAGCTCCCTAGCGGGGGCGGGTGGAATAGAGCAGTACTTC. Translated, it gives CASSSLAGAGGIEQYF.

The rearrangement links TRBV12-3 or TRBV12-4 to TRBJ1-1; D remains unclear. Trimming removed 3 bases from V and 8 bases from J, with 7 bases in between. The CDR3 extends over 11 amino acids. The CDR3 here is CASSFLGEAFF. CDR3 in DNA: TGTGCCAGCAGTTTTTTAGGCGAAGCTTTCTTT.

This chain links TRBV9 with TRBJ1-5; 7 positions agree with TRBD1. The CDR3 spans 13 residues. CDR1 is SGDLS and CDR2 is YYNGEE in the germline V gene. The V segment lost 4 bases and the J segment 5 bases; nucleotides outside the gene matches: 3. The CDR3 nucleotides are TGTGCCAGCAGCCAGGGGGTAGATCAGCCCCAGCATTTT. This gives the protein CASSQGVDQPQHF.

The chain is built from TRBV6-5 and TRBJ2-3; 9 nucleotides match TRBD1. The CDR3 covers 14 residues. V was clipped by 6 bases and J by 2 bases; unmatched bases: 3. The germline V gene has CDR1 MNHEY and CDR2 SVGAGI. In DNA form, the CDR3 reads TGTGCCAGCAGCCGGGACAGGGCCACAGATACGCAGTATTTT. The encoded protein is CASSRDRATDTQYF.

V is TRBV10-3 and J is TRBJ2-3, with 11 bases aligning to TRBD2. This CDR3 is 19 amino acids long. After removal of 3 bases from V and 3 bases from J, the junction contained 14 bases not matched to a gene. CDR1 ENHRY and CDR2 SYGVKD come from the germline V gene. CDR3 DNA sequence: TGTGCCATCAGTGACCTACTAGCGGGGGCATTGATTGGGACAGATACGCAGTATTTT. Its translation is CAISDLLAGALIGTDTQYF.

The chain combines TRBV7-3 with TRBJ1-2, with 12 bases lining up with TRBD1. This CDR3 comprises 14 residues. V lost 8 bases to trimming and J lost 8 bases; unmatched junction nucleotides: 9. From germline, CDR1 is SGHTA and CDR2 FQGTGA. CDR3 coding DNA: TGTGCCAGCTCCCTTACGGGGACAGGGGGCGGCTACACCTTC. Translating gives CASSLTGTGGGYTF.